This TCR beta chain came from a study of long-term antiretroviral therapy in people with HIV. They ran version v3.0 of the immunoSEQ assay at survey level. Assay used: immunoSEQ multiplex PCR; TCRdb lists only in-frame clones, some missing. There are tens of thousands of clones in the sample; 65% to 85% occur only once, and 3% to 4% lies in the top ten. CDR1 SGHRS and CDR2 YFSETQ come from the germline V gene. With 4 bases removed from V and 0 bases from J, the gap between germline ends came to 8 bases. There are 14 residues in the CDR3. The input for sequencing was unsorted PBMCs, taken 3 years after starting antiretroviral therapy. This sequence joins TRBV5-1 and TRBJ1-3; the D is unclear. The TCR was taken from a middle-aged man with HIV. CDR3 loop: CASSPQSSGNTIYF. The CDR3 nucleotides are TGCGCCAGCAGCCCACAGAGCTCTGGAAACACCATATATTTT.